A single sample is the source of the 13 T cell receptor beta chains below, sequenced in a study of identical twins. One entry per CDR3 protein results from TCRdb running MiXCR on the 5' RACE reads. This sample has some 690,000 distinct CDR3 sequences, with less than 25% found just once. This sample also appeared in a second study, on T cells expressing NK-cell markers.

Sequenced input: PBMCs. Receptor source: a woman younger than 35 in good health.

The V and J genes are TRBV10-3 and TRBJ2-3; tentative D call: TRBD2 (6 bases). CDR3 size: 13 residues. Germline loops: CDR1 ENHRY, CDR2 SYGVKD. V was cut by 11 bases and J by 1 base, with 13 bases left in between. CDR3 nucleotides: TGTGCCCTTGGGGCTAGCGGCACAGATACGCAGTATTTT. The encoded protein is CALGASGTDTQYF.

This clonotype has only a few counts. The genes are TRBV7-2 and TRBJ2-7; D is uncertain. Germline loops: CDR1 SGHTA, CDR2 FQGNSA. The CDR3 is made up of 14 amino acids. With 2 bases removed from V and 3 bases from J, the gap between germline ends came to 11 bases. The CDR3 loop reads CASSLTLVGYEQYF. Here the CDR3 DNA reads TGTGCCAGCAGCTTAACTTTGGTGGGCTACGAGCAGTACTTC.

This clonotype was counted many times. The rearrangement uses TRBV5-1 and TRBJ2-3; D might be TRBD1 or TRBD2, each matching 5 bases. V gave up 2 bases and J gave up 4 bases, with 14 bases separating them. Germline V gene lookup returns CDR1 SGHRS and CDR2 YFSETQ. This CDR3 spans 15 amino acids. DNA for the CDR3: TGCGCCAGCAGCTTATCCCAGGGAGCATCAGATACGCAGTATTTT. Translated: CASSLSQGASDTQYF.

This clonotype has at least ten counts. V and J are TRBV20-1 and TRBJ2-1, with TRBD2 identical over 9 bases. Germline loops: CDR1 DFQATT, CDR2 SNEGSKA (reference sequence). The ends lost 6 bases at V and 8 bases at J; junction bases unmatched: 11. The CDR3 runs to 14 residues. The CDR3 here is CSALGVAGDHEQFF. In DNA form, the CDR3 reads TGCAGTGCCCTAGGGGTAGCGGGAGACCATGAGCAGTTCTTC.

This clonotype was detected only a few times. The V and J genes are TRBV24-1 and TRBJ2-5; no reliable D call. This CDR3 comprises 15 residues. V shed 3 bases and J shed 5 bases, with 15 bases lying between them. Germline lookup yields CDR1 KGHDR and CDR2 SFDVKD. In DNA form, the CDR3 reads TGTGCCACCAGTGATCCCAGGACCTCTGGCGAGACCCAGTACTTC. Translating gives CATSDPRTSGETQYF.

The V gene is TRBV20-1, the J gene TRBJ2-2; TRBD2 is a possible D gene (6 bases). This CDR3 is built from 13 residues. Per the germline V gene, CDR1 is DFQATT and CDR2 is SNEGSKA (reference sequence). Here the CDR3 reads CSGERAGTGELFF. CDR3 coding DNA: TGCAGCGGGGAGCGGGCGGGCACCGGGGAGCTGTTTTTT.

The V call is TRBV20-1, the J call TRBJ1-5, with D hard to call. Trimming removed 5 bases at V and 2 bases at J, with 16 bases between. This CDR3 is 15 amino acids long. Germline lookup yields CDR1 DFQATT and CDR2 SNEGSKA (reference sequence). CDR3 in DNA: TGCAGTGCTCTCACGAGTGACGGGGGCAATCAGCCCCAGCATTTT. Its protein is CSALTSDGGNQPQHF.

The V gene is TRBV9, the J gene TRBJ1-3; D is ambiguous. Germline CDR1 is SGDLS and CDR2 is YYNGEE. V gave up 7 bases and J gave up 3 bases, with 5 bases separating them. This CDR3 spans 11 amino acids. The CDR3 reads CASGGGNTIYF. CDR3 nucleotides: TGTGCCAGCGGAGGTGGAAACACCATATATTTT.

This clonotype was seen only a few times. In DNA form, the CDR3 reads TGTGCCAGCCGTCAAATCTATGGCTACACCTTC. Encoded protein: CASRQIYGYTF. J is TRBJ1-2 and V is TRBV6-5; no clear D. The germline gives CDR1 MNHEY, CDR2 SVGAGI. The CDR3 covers 11 residues. Trimming took 8 bases from V and 4 from J, leaving 8 bases between them.

In this sample, this clonotype turned up a few times. Compared with germline, one end of the junction differs, possibly owing to a read error. CDR3 protein: CATSRDPDRVSHEQYF. CDR3 nucleotides: TGTGCCACCAGCAGAGATCCTGACAGGGTCTCCCACGAGCAGTACTTC. V gene TRBV15 combines with J gene TRBJ2-7; 7 nucleotides agree with TRBD1. The CDR3 runs to 16 residues. Germline V gene lookup returns CDR1 LNHNV and CDR2 YYDKDF (reference sequence).

Only one count was recorded for this clonotype. The V call is TRBV25-1, the J call TRBJ2-1; 12 nucleotides line up with TRBD2. The CDR3 extends over 15 amino acids. The V gene's germline CDR1 is MGHDK and CDR2 SYGVNS. J gave up 8 bases and V 4 bases, and 6 bases lay outside the gene matches. In DNA form, the CDR3 reads TGTGCCAGCAGTGGACTAGCGGGAGATTGGGATGAGCAGTTCTTC. It codes for CASSGLAGDWDEQFF.

This clonotype has ten or more counts. The chain uses TRBV29-1 and TRBJ2-5; D gene uncertain. The CDR3 covers 10 residues. V lost 7 bases and J lost 6, with 9 bases in between. Germline CDR1 and CDR2: SQVTM and ANQGSEA. CDR3 in DNA: TGCAGCGCGTTTAGGAAGACCCAGTACTTC. Protein product: CSAFRKTQYF.

In its sample, this clonotype was seen a few times. The gene calls are TRBV6-2 or TRBV6-3 and TRBJ2-1, with D perhaps TRBD2 (6 bases). The CDR3 spans 16 residues. V was pared by 2 bases and J by 4 bases, with 15 bases between. Germline V gene data show CDR1 as MNHEY and CDR2 as SVGEGT. As DNA, the CDR3 is TGTGCCAGCAGTTACAGGCGGACTACCTTGTACAATGAGCAGTTCTTC. Amino acid sequence: CASSYRRTTLYNEQFF.